Detailed here is one T cell receptor beta chain. The antigen is undetermined. The data stem from a study of CD8+ T cells in alopecia areata. On the study more broadly: Treated patients received oral tofacitinib, 5 to 10 mg twice daily. Severity in treated patients was scored by percentage of scalp area affected. Whole-study results and caveats: Normal scalp showed lower clonality than lesional scalp, especially alopecia totalis/universalis. While tofacitinib was given, many expanded lesional clones persisted in scalp and blood.

This CDR3 spans 14 amino acids. Trimming pared 0 bases from V and 3 bases from J, leaving 8 bases between. CDR1 and CDR2 (germline): LNHNV, YYDKDF (reference sequence). Treatment of the sample: oral pan-JAK inhibitor, 5-10 mg twice daily. Reverse transcribed after extraction, RNA yielded cDNA as the sequencing template. Clones were read by immunoSEQ multiplex PCR, and TCRdb kept only the in-frame ones, dropping some. This sample has about 190,000 clones, with 50% to 60% found just once. This receptor was obtained from a human donor with alopecia areata. Sequencing used CD4+ T cells sorted from blood, obtained at week 4, from a patient treated with tofacitinib. The rearrangement joins TRBV15 to TRBJ2-5; D call uncertain. CDR3 DNA: TGTGCCACCAGCAGAGACATCGGAGAAGAGACCCAGTACTTC. The encoded protein is CATSRDIGEETQYF.